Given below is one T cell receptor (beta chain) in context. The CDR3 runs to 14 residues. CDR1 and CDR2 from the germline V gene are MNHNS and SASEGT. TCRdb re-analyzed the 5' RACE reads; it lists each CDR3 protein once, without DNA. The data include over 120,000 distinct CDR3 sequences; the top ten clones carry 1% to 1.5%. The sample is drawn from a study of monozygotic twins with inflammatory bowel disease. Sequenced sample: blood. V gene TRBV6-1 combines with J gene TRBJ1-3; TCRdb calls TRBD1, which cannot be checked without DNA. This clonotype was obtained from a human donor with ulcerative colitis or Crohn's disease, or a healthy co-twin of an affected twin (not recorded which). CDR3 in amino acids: CASSPLDRRNTIYF.